This T cell receptor beta chain comes out of a study of glioma-infiltrating T cells after dendritic cell vaccination. Profiled with immunoSEQ multiplex PCR; TCRdb holds only in-frame clones, not every one. The profile covers about 38,000 clones, with approximately 80% appearing a single time and 7.8% taken by the ten largest. The receptor was isolated from a human donor with glioblastoma. The starting material was blood, obtained before dendritic cell vaccination.

DNA of the CDR3: TGTGCCAGCAGCCCTAGGAACAGGTTTAGCACTGAAGCTTTCTTT. It codes for CASSPRNRFSTEAFF. This chain connects TRBV7-2 to TRBJ1-1; D possibly corresponds to TRBD1 (5 bases). Germline CDR1 and CDR2: SGHTA and FQGNSA. The CDR3 totals 15 residues. Trimming left V 5 bases short and J 4 bases short, with 17 bases between.